The 4 T cell receptor beta chains given below trace back to one sample, sequenced in a study of human T cells and chemical hapten exposure. TCRdb passed the RACE reads through MiXCR, listing each CDR3 protein once. This sample has some 82,000 distinct CDR3 sequences, with about 10% found just once. As to time point: patch test 1, 2 weeks after DPC sensitization. Regarding treatment: therapeutic diphenylcyclopropenone sensitization with weekly scalp DPC. The input for sequencing was whole blood, taken in connection with sensitization to the hapten diphenylcyclopropenone (DPC). The receptors here all came from a woman between 45 and 60 years old with alopecia areata. Some clones in this sample may be carry-over from other donors' samples.

This clonotype was seen a handful of times. The chain is built from TRBV11-3 and TRBJ2-1, with D possibly being TRBD2 (5 bases). The CDR3 contains 14 residues. Trimming left V 4 bases short and J 6 bases short, with 13 bases between. CDR1 is SGHNT and CDR2 is YENEEA in the germline V gene. The CDR3 loop reads CASSSGSYRNEQFF. In DNA form, the CDR3 reads TGTGCCAGCAGCTCGGGATCTTACCGCAATGAGCAGTTCTTC.

This clonotype appeared many times. The CDR3 sequence: CSARSARGEQYF. In nucleotides, the CDR3 is TGCAGTGCCCGATCCGCGAGGGGGGAGCAGTACTTC. The chain links TRBV20-1 to TRBJ2-7; the D gene is possibly TRBD1 (6 bases). V lost 6 bases, J lost 7 bases, and 16 bases lay in between. The CDR3 is 12 residues long. Germline CDR1 and CDR2: DFQATT and SNEGSKA (reference sequence).

A few counts support this clonotype. The rearrangement uses TRBV28 and TRBJ1-4; the D gene is possibly TRBD1 (6 bases). This CDR3 is 14 amino acids long. The V gene lost 2 bases and the J gene lost 6 bases, with 10 bases spanning the gap. Germline values: CDR1 MDHEN, CDR2 SYDVKM. The CDR3 sequence: CASSLGQTYEKLFF. As DNA, the CDR3 is TGTGCCAGCAGTTTAGGACAGACTTATGAAAAACTGTTTTTT.

This clonotype appeared a few times. The chain recombines TRBV28 with TRBJ1-5; D gene ambiguous. The length of the CDR3 is 13 residues. Germline V gene sequence: CDR1 MDHEN, CDR2 SYDVKM. V lost 5 bases and J lost 7, with 12 bases in between. The CDR3 DNA reads TGTGCCAGCAGTGGTGCAGGCCTCCAGCCCCAGCATTTT. This sequence encodes CASSGAGLQPQHF.